The clone carrying this T cell receptor beta chain showed up just a few times. Its antigen is unknown. Template switching supplied a universal primer site; unique molecular identifiers were carried on the cDNA. Using its own MiXCR run on the 5' RACE reads, TCRdb lists one record per CDR3 protein. The table has under 350,000 distinct CDR3 sequences, more than 8% seen once. This specimen comes from a study of identical twins. Study-level points and caveats: The same donors were not followed; conclusions instead depended on cross-sectional statistical analysis. Twins showed weaker excess sharing in their beta out-of-frame sequences.

Another study also made use of these data, one on yellow fever vaccine responses in identical twins. That study reports: Reportedly, the T cell response mounted by twins to vaccine seemed partly convergent, partly personalized.

This TCR derives from a woman aged 18-29 years in good health. Sequencing was carried out using CD8+ T cells sorted from blood.

CDR3 nucleotide sequence: TGTGCCACCAGTGAATCGGATTTGGGACAGGGGAGGAATGAGCAGTTCTTC. The encoded protein is CATSESDLGQGRNEQFF. V gene TRBV24-1 combines with J gene TRBJ2-1; 10 bases map to TRBD1. Germline CDR1 reads KGHDR; CDR2 reads SFDVKD. There are 17 residues in the CDR3. After removal of 4 bases from V and 7 bases from J, the junction contained 12 bases not matched to a gene.